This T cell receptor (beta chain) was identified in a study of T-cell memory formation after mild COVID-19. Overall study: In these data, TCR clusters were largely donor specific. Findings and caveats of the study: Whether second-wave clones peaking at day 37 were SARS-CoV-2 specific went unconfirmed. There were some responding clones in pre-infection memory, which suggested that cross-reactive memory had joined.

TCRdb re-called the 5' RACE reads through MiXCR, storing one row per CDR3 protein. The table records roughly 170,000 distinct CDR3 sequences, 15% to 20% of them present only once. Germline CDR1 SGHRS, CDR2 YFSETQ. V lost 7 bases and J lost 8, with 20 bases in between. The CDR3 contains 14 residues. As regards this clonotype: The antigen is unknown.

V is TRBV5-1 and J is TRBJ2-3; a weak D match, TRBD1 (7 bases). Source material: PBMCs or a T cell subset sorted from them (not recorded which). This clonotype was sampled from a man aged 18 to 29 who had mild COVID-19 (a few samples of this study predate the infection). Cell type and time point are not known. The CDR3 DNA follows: TGCGCCAGCTGCCTGCAACATCAGGGGGGTACGCAGTATTTT. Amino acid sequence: CASCLQHQGGTQYF.